The subject of this entry is one T cell receptor (beta chain). Its antigen remains unidentified. Nothing much larger sits one base from this clone, and base qualities are not available. The data are from a study of CD8 T cells in ankylosing spondylitis (dated 2017 in TCRdb). Context from the whole study: The study set out to find disease-linked TCR variants by profiling T cell receptor beta repertoires in ankylosing spondylitis patients and healthy donors. The full study cohort comprised 20 to 25 ankylosing spondylitis patients and about 110 healthy donors. Peripheral blood was sampled, and synovial fluid was also collected from ankylosing spondylitis patients. General conclusions and limits of the study: Significant enrichment of the disease-linked clones was reported in matched synovial fluid samples from ankylosing spondylitis patients. The disease-linked clones showed a CD8+ phenotype and occurred at relatively low frequencies in peripheral blood. Some motif variants were previously reported in synovial fluid and blood of reactive arthritis patients, suggesting common disease-initiation mechanisms. Blood from ankylosing spondylitis patients appeared to be characterized by a TCR beta motif made up of under 10 highly homologous amino acid variants.

Sequencing instrument: Illumina HiSeq 2500. Quantitative 5'-RACE with molecular barcodes was used to prepare TCR beta libraries. In the source study's methods: A new computational method, built on a probabilistic model of VDJ rearrangement, was used to identify disease-linked TCR variants. TCRdb reprocessing: public reads trimmed at Q25 with fastp, clones called with MiXCR, in-frame beta chains kept. Rows merge per CDR3 protein into single entries with the most common DNA and genes. The V and J calls and clone size come from TCRdb's table, not from the authors' own analysis. Here the sample has about 420,000 distinct CDR3 sequences; approximately 20% occur a single time. The ten largest clones capture around 17% of the sample. From a lookup of the germline V gene, CDR1 and CDR2 are SGHTA and FQGNSA. At the junction V is shortened by 5 bases and J by 2 bases; bases outside the gene matches: 3. The CDR3 runs 14 residues from the cysteine to the phenylalanine. The sequence is cut down to CDR3 DNA, 42 bases in frame from base 1.

The sequencing input was blood, either unsorted or a sorted T cell fraction (not recorded which). The sequence derives from a male donor with ankylosing spondylitis. Here the chain combines TRBV7-2 and TRBJ2-7; 10 nucleotides in the junction match TRBD2. The DNA sequence reads TGTGCCAGCAGCCCAGGGACTAGCGCCTACGAGCAGTACTTC. Its protein product is CASSPGTSAYEQYF.